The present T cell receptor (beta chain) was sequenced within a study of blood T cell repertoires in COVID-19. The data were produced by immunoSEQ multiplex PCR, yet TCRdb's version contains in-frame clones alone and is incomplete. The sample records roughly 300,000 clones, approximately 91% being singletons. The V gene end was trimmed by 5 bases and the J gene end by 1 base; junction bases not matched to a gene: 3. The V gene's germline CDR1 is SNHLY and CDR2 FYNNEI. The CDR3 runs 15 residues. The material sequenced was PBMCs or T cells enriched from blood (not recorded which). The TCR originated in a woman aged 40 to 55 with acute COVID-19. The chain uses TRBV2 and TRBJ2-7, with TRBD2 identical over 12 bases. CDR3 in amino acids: CASSRLAGVSYEQYF. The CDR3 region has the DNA TGTGCCAGCAGTCGACTAGCGGGAGTTTCCTACGAGCAGTACTTC. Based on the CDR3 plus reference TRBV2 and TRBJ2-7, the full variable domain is EPEVTQTPSHQVTQMGQEVILRCVPISNHLYFYWYRQILGQKVEFLVSFYNNEISEKSEIFDDQFSVERPDGSNFTLKIRSTKLEDSAMYFCASSRLAGVSYEQYFGPGTRLTVT.